This T cell receptor (beta chain) was recovered during a study of beta chain features in type 1 diabetes. Study outcomes and limitations: Researchers report that Type 1 diabetes patients had moderately but significantly shorter TCRB CDR3s across all four CD4+ subsets.

What was sequenced were expressed TCRB transcripts, since all of the isolated RNA had been reverse transcribed. Profiled with immunoSEQ multiplex PCR; TCRdb holds only in-frame clones, not every one. The sample gives fewer than 400,000 clones, 9.3% of which show up once; approximately 1% is in the top ten. CDR1 and CDR2 from the germline V gene are GTSNPN and SVGIG (reference sequence). Trimming removed 2 bases from V and 0 bases from J; junction bases left unmatched: 5. This CDR3 has 15 amino acids. This clone was observed a handful of times. The antigen is undetermined. This receptor was obtained from a man aged 25 to 40 with type 1 diabetes. Source material: central memory CD4+ T cells from blood. This chain joins TRBV30 and TRBJ2-3, with 7 bases that match TRBD2. CDR3 loop: CAWSPLADSTDTQYF. CDR3 DNA: TGTGCCTGGAGTCCCCTAGCGGATAGCACAGATACGCAGTATTTT.